A single sample gave rise to the 18 T cell receptor beta chains below, sequenced in a study of siplizumab effects on memory and regulatory T cells (dated by TCRdb to about 2019). The library relied on the immunoSEQ multiplex PCR assay. Held by TCRdb, this immuneACCESS table contains in-frame sequences only and omits some clones. Under half of the omission traces to an unresolved V gene where checked; the cause of the rest is unknown. The sample table holds over 100,000 clones, of which more than 85% were seen once. The ten largest make up roughly 1% of the sample. Input material: CD4+ T cells sorted from blood. These receptors were obtained from a human donor in good health.

The chain carries TRBV9 and TRBJ1-2, with D hard to call. The CDR3 totals 11 residues. Germline loops: CDR1 SGDLS, CDR2 YYNGEE. The V and J ends lost 2 bases and 6 bases respectively, with 5 bases between them. The CDR3 bases are TGTGCCAGCAGCGTGGGTAATGGCTACACCTTC. Translating it yields CASSVGNGYTF.

The chain uses TRBV28 and TRBJ2-2; the D gene is possibly TRBD2 (6 bases). This CDR3 has 15 amino acids. The germline V gene has CDR1 MDHEN and CDR2 SYDVKM. Trimming stripped 2 bases from V and 2 bases from J, with 9 bases between. The CDR3 bases are TGTGCCAGCAGTTTAGCGGGAAGAAACACCGGGGAGCTGTTTTTT. The encoded protein is CASSLAGRNTGELFF. Drawing the rest from reference TRBV28 and TRBJ2-2, the complete variable domain is DVKVTQSSRYLVKRTGEKVFLECVQDMDHENMFWYRQDPGLGLRLIYFSYDVKMKEKGDIPEGYSVSREKKERFSLILESASTNQTSMYLCASSLAGRNTGELFFGEGSRLTVL.

V gene TRBV7-9 combines with J gene TRBJ2-3, with a weak D call TRBD2 (6 bases). Germline CDR1 is SEHNR and CDR2 is FQNEAQ (reference sequence). V lost 2 bases and J lost 6, with 9 bases in between. The CDR3 covers 13 residues. The CDR3 sequence is CASSLSLADTQYF. In DNA, the CDR3 is TGTGCCAGCAGCTTATCTCTAGCGGATACGCAGTATTTT.

The V call is TRBV6-5, the J call TRBJ2-7; 8 bases are shared with TRBD1. Trimming at V came to 4 bases and at J to 4 bases, leaving 12 bases not matched to a gene. The germline CDR1 and CDR2 sequences are MNHEY and SVGAGI. The CDR3 consists of 16 residues. CDR3 sequence: CASSSRAGTGLYEQYF. The CDR3 DNA sequence: TGTGCCAGCAGTTCCCGCGCCGGGACAGGCTTATACGAGCAGTACTTC.

The chain has TRBV5-1 and TRBJ2-7; TRBD1 aligns across 7 bases. Trimming removed 1 base from V and 3 bases from J; junction bases left unmatched: 10. The germline gives CDR1 SGHRS, CDR2 YFSETQ. The CDR3 is 16 residues long. The CDR3 region has the DNA TGCGCCAGCAGCTTGACAAACAGGGGTGGTAGCTACGAGCAGTACTTC. It translates to CASSLTNRGGSYEQYF.

V gene TRBV4-2 combines with J gene TRBJ2-1; 13 bases agree with TRBD2. Germline-derived CDR1 and CDR2 are LGHNA and YNFKEQ. Unmatched junction bases numbered 11, after V lost 1 base and J lost 8 bases. The CDR3 covers 18 residues. The CDR3 DNA follows: TGTGCCAGCAGCCAAGGCGATACTAGCGGGAGGGCCCGGGATGAGCAGTTCTTC. It specifies CASSQGDTSGRARDEQFF.

The chain is built from TRBV19 and TRBJ2-2; D not certain. Germline CDR1 LNHDA, CDR2 SQIVND (reference sequence). The CDR3 extends over 14 amino acids. The germline V and J ends were trimmed by 10 bases and 0 bases, with 12 bases remaining between them. CDR3 nucleotide sequence: TGTGCCACCACTGTAGCCCCGAACACCGGGGAGCTGTTTTTT. Its translation: CATTVAPNTGELFF.

The V gene is TRBV9, the J gene TRBJ2-3, with D maybe TRBD1 (6 bases). Trimming stripped 2 bases from V and 3 bases from J, with 7 bases between. Germline CDR1 SGDLS, CDR2 YYNGEE. The CDR3 spans 13 residues. CDR3 loop: CASSVQGTDTQYF. The CDR3 DNA sequence: TGTGCCAGCAGCGTCCAGGGGACAGATACGCAGTATTTT.

The chain links TRBV2 to TRBJ1-5; 8 nucleotides line up with TRBD1. V gave up 7 bases and J gave up 11 bases; unmatched junction bases: 13. There are 14 residues in the CDR3. Per the germline V gene, CDR1 is SNHLY and CDR2 is FYNNEI. The CDR3 DNA sequence: TGTGCCAGCAATGCGGACAGGGCCCCTCCGTCCCAGCATTTT. Amino acids: CASNADRAPPSQHF.

V and J are TRBV19 and TRBJ1-2; D call uncertain. CDR1 and CDR2 (germline): LNHDA, SQIVND (reference sequence). Trimming took off 5 bases at V and 8 bases at J, with 12 bases between the two ends. This CDR3 spans 12 amino acids. DNA of the CDR3: TGTGCCAGTAGTTCCTGGTTAGAGGGCTACACCTTC. Amino acid sequence: CASSSWLEGYTF.

This chain uses TRBV4-2 with TRBJ2-7; TRBD1 aligns across 8 bases. The V and J ends lost 4 bases and 6 bases, in that order; junction bases with no gene match: 5. The CDR3 spans 13 residues. From germline, CDR1 is LGHNA and CDR2 YNFKEQ. The CDR3 bases are TGTGCCAGCAGCCGCGCCGGGACAGGCGAGCAGTACTTC. This translates into CASSRAGTGEQYF.

The CDR3 nucleotides are TGTGCCAGCAGCCCAACAAATACCCGGGACAGGCATAATGAGCAGTTCTTC. Its protein product is CASSPTNTRDRHNEQFF. The V call is TRBV9, the J call TRBJ2-1, with 8 bases fitting TRBD1. Germline V lookup: CDR1 SGDLS, CDR2 YYNGEE. The CDR3 contains 17 residues. V lost 4 bases and J lost 7; bases outside the gene matches: 16.

This chain uses TRBV19 with TRBJ1-4; no firm D call. V was shortened by 5 bases and J by 3 bases, with 10 bases between the two germline ends. Germline V gene lookup returns CDR1 LNHDA and CDR2 SQIVND (reference sequence). The CDR3 is 14 residues long. CDR3 bases: TGTGCCAGTAGTTACCAGTATTCTAATGAAAAACTGTTTTTT. The encoded protein is CASSYQYSNEKLFF.

The gene calls are TRBV19 and TRBJ2-6; TRBD2 might be the D (5 bases). Trimming removed 3 bases at V and 3 bases at J, with 9 bases between. CDR3 length: 15 residues. Germline loops: CDR1 LNHDA, CDR2 SQIVND (reference sequence). CDR3 bases: TGTGCCAGTAGTATGGCGGGCTATGGGGCCAACGTCCTGACTTTC. Translating it yields CASSMAGYGANVLTF. The full variable domain, with the rest looked up from reference TRBV19 and TRBJ2-6, is DGGITQSPKYLFRKEGQNVTLSCEQNLNHDAMYWYRQDPGQGLRLIYYSQIVNDFQKGDIAEGYSVSREKKESFPLTVTSAQKNPTAFYLCASSMAGYGANVLTFGAGSRLTVL.

This sequence joins TRBV5-1 and TRBJ2-1, with D tentatively TRBD2 (6 bases). The CDR3 length is 12 residues. Germline V gene lookup returns CDR1 SGHRS and CDR2 YFSETQ. V was cut by 6 bases and J by 6 bases, with 10 bases left in between. The CDR3 nucleotides are TGCGCCAGCAAGGGAGGTGGCAATGAGCAGTTCTTC. Its protein product is CASKGGGNEQFF.

The chain joins TRBV9 to TRBJ2-7, with TRBD2 identical over 14 bases. CDR3 length equals 17 residues. J gave up 2 bases and V 3 bases, and 7 bases lay outside the gene matches. Germline values: CDR1 SGDLS, CDR2 YYNGEE. In DNA, the CDR3 is TGTGCCAGCAGCGCCGGACTAGCGGGAGGCCGAGCCTACGAGCAGTACTTC. Translated, it gives CASSAGLAGGRAYEQYF.

The chain uses TRBV28 and TRBJ2-3; unclear D gene. CDR1 MDHEN and CDR2 SYDVKM come from the germline V gene. The V and J ends lost 5 bases and 6 bases respectively, with 21 bases between them. CDR3 length equals 16 residues. The CDR3 loop is CASSTKGKPRADTQYF. As DNA, the CDR3 is TGTGCCAGCAGTACCAAAGGGAAACCTAGAGCGGATACGCAGTATTTT.

This chain connects TRBV14 to TRBJ1-3; D uncertain. The CDR3 is made up of 14 amino acids. In germline, CDR1 is SGHDN, CDR2 FVKESK. Trimming took off 6 bases at V and 3 bases at J, with 12 bases between the two ends. CDR3 sequence reads: CASSLRVGGNTIYF. The CDR3, as DNA: TGTGCCAGCAGTCTCCGGGTGGGTGGAAACACCATATATTTT.